Each of the 31 T cell receptor beta chains below was sequenced from the same sample in a study of CD8+ T cells in alopecia areata. Regarding treatment: oral pan-JAK inhibitor, 5-10 mg twice daily. TCR sequencing used cDNA made by reverse transcription of extracted RNA. Generated by immunoSEQ multiplex PCR, the TCRdb table keeps only in-frame clones and is missing some. The table includes fewer than 350,000 clones, 58% detected once. The source was CD4+ T cells sorted from blood, collected at week 24, from a patient treated with tofacitinib. The receptors come from a human donor with alopecia areata.

The chain combines TRBV29-1 with TRBJ2-5, with D possibly matching TRBD2 (5 bases). Trimming removed 7 bases at V and 5 bases at J, with 11 bases between. Germline assignment: CDR1 SQVTM and CDR2 ANQGSEA. This CDR3 has 11 residues. CDR3 nucleotides: TGCAGCGGAGGGCCTTTGGAGACCCAGTACTTC. This sequence encodes CSGGPLETQYF.

The chain is built from TRBV7-2 and TRBJ2-7; 8 bases agree with TRBD1. The length of the CDR3 is 14 residues. The junction had 3 bases not matched to a gene; V was cut back by 5 bases and J by 0 bases. The germline CDR1 and CDR2 sequences are SGHTA and FQGNSA. For the CDR3, the DNA is TGTGCCAGCAGCCGGACAGGGAGCTCCTACGAGCAGTACTTC. Protein sequence: CASSRTGSSYEQYF.

This clone was observed a few times. This chain joins TRBV30 and TRBJ2-2; TRBD1 might be the D (8 bases). CDR1 is GTSNPN, CDR2 SVGIG, per germline (reference sequence). The CDR3 consists of 14 residues. The V end was cut by 0 bases, the J end by 5 bases, with 10 bases between. CDR3 amino acids: CAWSVQGGTGELFF. CDR3 coding DNA: TGTGCCTGGAGTGTACAGGGGGGGACCGGGGAGCTGTTTTTT.

This chain uses TRBV29-1 with TRBJ2-3; D is unclear. V was trimmed by 8 bases and J by 6 bases, leaving 18 bases between them. The CDR3 is 13 residues long. Looked up from germline, CDR1 is SQVTM and CDR2 is ANQGSEA. CDR3 amino acids: CSSRRRASDTQYF. The CDR3 bases are TGCAGCTCACGTCGCCGAGCATCGGATACGCAGTATTTT.

The chain recombines TRBV5-1 with TRBJ2-1; possibly TRBD2 for D (5 bases). Germline V gene sequence: CDR1 SGHRS, CDR2 YFSETQ. Trimming pared 4 bases from V and 3 bases from J, leaving 11 bases between. CDR3 length: 14 residues. CDR3 nucleotides: TGCGCCAGCAGCCGTGGACGGGACTACAATGAGCAGTTCTTC. Translating it yields CASSRGRDYNEQFF.

This CDR3 is CASSSGLAGGQGQETQYF. CDR3 nucleotide sequence: TGTGCCAGCAGTTCCGGACTAGCGGGGGGGCAGGGCCAAGAGACCCAGTACTTC. V gene TRBV28 combines with J gene TRBJ2-5, with 15 bases lining up with TRBD2. The CDR3 is 18 residues long. V gave up 4 bases and J gave up 1 base; unmatched junction bases: 7. Germline-derived CDR1 and CDR2 are MDHEN and SYDVKM.

This clone was seen a handful of times. The chain uses TRBV7-8 and TRBJ2-3; 7 nucleotides match TRBD2. This CDR3 has 13 amino acids. The germline V gene encodes CDR1 SGHVS and CDR2 FQNEAQ. With 3 bases clipped from V and 11 bases from J, the junction kept 8 bases outside the gene matches. CDR3 bases: TGTGCCAGCAGCTTGTATGGACTAGAGCGGCAGTATTTT. Its translation is CASSLYGLERQYF.

The V call is TRBV7-2, the J call TRBJ2-5; 8 bases align to TRBD1. Germline V CDR1 and CDR2: SGHTA, FQGNSA. The J segment lost 4 bases and the V segment lost 1 base, leaving 8 bases of the junction unmatched. The CDR3 sequence is 16 residues long. The CDR3 region has the DNA TGTGCCAGCAGCTTAGAGGCCAGGGGGCAAGGAGAGACCCAGTACTTC. Protein sequence: CASSLEARGQGETQYF.

The J gene is TRBJ2-7, the V gene TRBV5-1; the D is unclear. The CDR3 covers 11 residues. Trimming took off 2 bases at V and 5 bases at J, with 5 bases between the two ends. Germline V gene lookup returns CDR1 SGHRS and CDR2 YFSETQ. The CDR3 loop is CASSFRDEQYF. DNA for the CDR3: TGCGCCAGCAGCTTCCGGGACGAGCAGTACTTC.

The rearrangement joins TRBV5-6 to TRBJ1-6; no definite D call. The germline V gene has CDR1 SGHDT and CDR2 YYEEEE. The CDR3 runs 17 residues. With 2 bases removed from V and 5 bases from J, the gap between germline ends came to 17 bases. The CDR3 reads CASSLGVTGRDNSPLHF. DNA of the CDR3: TGTGCCAGCAGCTTAGGAGTCACCGGTCGGGATAATTCACCCCTCCACTTT.

In its sample, this clone was seen a few times. V and J are TRBV29-1 and TRBJ1-1, with TRBD1 as a possible D gene (6 bases). CDR3 size: 11 residues. The V end was cut by 8 bases, the J end by 6 bases, with 13 bases between. Germline CDR1 and CDR2: SQVTM and ANQGSEA. The CDR3 here is CSTKDSPEAFF. The CDR3 DNA reads TGCAGCACAAAGGACAGTCCTGAAGCTTTCTTT.

This chain connects TRBV7-2 to TRBJ2-1; weak D call: TRBD2 (7 bases). The CDR3 is made up of 15 amino acids. Trimming took 5 bases from V and 5 from J, leaving 16 bases between them. CDR1 SGHTA and CDR2 FQGNSA come from the germline V gene. The CDR3 reads CASSPLGGANNEQFF. The CDR3, as DNA: TGTGCCAGCAGCCCCCTGGGGGGGGCCAACAATGAGCAGTTCTTC.

The rearrangement links TRBV4-3 to TRBJ2-3; tentative D call: TRBD2 (5 bases). V gave up 6 bases and J gave up 5 bases, with 24 bases separating them. The CDR3 runs 17 residues. The germline V gene encodes CDR1 LGHNA and CDR2 YSLEER. The CDR3 here is CASSFTTGFFDRDTQYF. The DNA for the CDR3 is TGCGCCAGCAGTTTCACGACGGGATTTTTTGATCGAGATACGCAGTATTTT.

This sequence joins TRBV4-3 and TRBJ2-7, with D tentatively TRBD1 (6 bases). Germline CDR1 and CDR2: LGHNA and YSLEER. This CDR3 comprises 15 residues. V was pared by 5 bases and J by 0 bases, with 14 bases between. The CDR3 loop is CASSVRDTASYEQYF. For the CDR3, the DNA is TGCGCCAGCAGCGTCCGGGACACCGCCTCCTACGAGCAGTACTTC.

V gene TRBV5-6 combines with J gene TRBJ1-2, with D unclear. The CDR3 runs to 14 residues. From germline, CDR1 is SGHDT and CDR2 YYEEEE. Deletions cut 3 bases from V and 8 bases from J, with 17 bases between. The CDR3 is CASSSVDEGRGYTF. The CDR3, as DNA: TGTGCCAGCAGCTCCGTGGACGAGGGTCGGGGCTACACCTTC.

Comment on this clone: Compared with germline, one end of the junction differs, possibly owing to a read error. V usage is TRBV4-2 and J usage is TRBJ2-1; 8 bases align to TRBD2. Germline V gives CDR1 LGHNA, CDR2 YNFKEQ. This CDR3 has 15 amino acids. CDR3 amino acids: CASSQGTSSHNEQFF. The CDR3 DNA reads as TGTGCCAGCAGCCAAGGGACTAGCTCCCACAATGAGCAGTTCTTC.

Turning to this clone: In the same sample, other DNA sequences code for this CDR3. Here the CDR3 DNA reads TGCAGCGTTGGCTCGGGGAAGGATGGCTACACCTTC. It translates to CSVGSGKDGYTF. This chain connects TRBV29-1 to TRBJ1-2, with D unclear. The germline V and J ends were trimmed by 4 bases and 6 bases, with 12 bases remaining between them. This CDR3 is 12 amino acids long. Germline lookup yields CDR1 SQVTM and CDR2 ANQGSEA.

This clone has a handful of counts. This rearrangement joins TRBV9 to TRBJ2-3; unclear D gene. V shed 1 base and J shed 3 bases, with 3 bases lying between them. The CDR3 runs to 12 residues. Per germline, CDR1 SGDLS and CDR2 YYNGEE. The CDR3 is CASSVTTDTQYF. The CDR3 coding sequence is TGTGCCAGCAGCGTAACTACAGATACGCAGTATTTT. Filled out from reference TRBV9 and TRBJ2-3, the complete variable domain reads DSGVTQTPKHLITATGQRVTLRCSPRSGDLSVYWYQQSLDQGLQFLIQYYNGEERAKGNILERFSAQQFPDLHSELNLSSLELGDSALYFCASSVTTDTQYFGPGTRLTVL.

The rearrangement links TRBV4-1 to TRBJ2-5; D call uncertain. This CDR3 has 15 amino acids. The germline V and J ends were trimmed by 4 bases and 4 bases, with 16 bases remaining between them. Germline values: CDR1 MGHRA, CDR2 YSYEKL. The CDR3: CASSLRRSIGETQYF. As DNA, the CDR3 is TGCGCCAGCAGCCTTCGGCGCTCCATCGGAGAGACCCAGTACTTC.

The chain carries TRBV27 and TRBJ1-5; D is uncertain. Trimming removed 2 bases from V and 6 bases from J, with 14 bases in between. The CDR3 extends over 15 amino acids. Germline CDR1 reads MNHEY; CDR2 reads SMNVEV (reference sequence). CDR3 loop: CASSLAPGSTQPQHF. CDR3 sequence (DNA): TGTGCCAGCAGTTTAGCTCCGGGCAGTACTCAGCCCCAGCATTTT.

The CDR3 here is CAWSATRAREQYF. CDR3 nucleotides: TGTGCCTGGAGCGCGACAAGGGCTAGGGAGCAGTACTTC. The chain employs TRBV30 and TRBJ2-7; D ambiguous. This CDR3 region has 13 residues. Between the trimmed V and J ends, which lost 3 bases and 7 bases, there was a span of 16 bases. Germline CDR1 is GTSNPN and CDR2 is SVGIG (reference sequence).

This clone was seen a single time. The chain joins TRBV4-1 to TRBJ2-7; D remains ambiguous. The V end was cut by 1 base, the J end by 0 bases, with 13 bases between. The CDR3 sequence is 16 residues long. The V gene's germline CDR1 is MGHRA and CDR2 YSYEKL. CDR3 sequence: CASSQGRAPLSYEQYF. The CDR3 DNA reads as TGCGCCAGCAGCCAAGGAAGGGCCCCCCTCTCCTACGAGCAGTACTTC.

This rearrangement joins TRBV25-1 to TRBJ2-7, with unresolved D. CDR1 is MGHDK, CDR2 SYGVNS, per germline. This CDR3 spans 14 amino acids. The V and J ends lost 6 bases and 9 bases respectively, with 21 bases between them. CDR3 region: CASRAPGLSSVQYF. The CDR3 DNA follows: TGTGCCAGCAGGGCACCGGGCCTATCTTCCGTGCAGTACTTC.

The V call is TRBV5-1, the J call TRBJ2-3; TRBD2 aligns across 10 bases. The germline gives CDR1 SGHRS, CDR2 YFSETQ. This CDR3 spans 17 amino acids. Trimming at V came to 0 bases and at J to 2 bases, leaving 6 bases not matched to a gene. The CDR3 spells CASSLGSGGSPTDTQYF. The CDR3 DNA reads as TGCGCCAGCAGCTTGGGTAGCGGGGGGTCTCCCACAGATACGCAGTATTTT. Complete variable domain (other parts from reference TRBV5-1 and TRBJ2-3): KAGVTQTPRYLIKTRGQQVTLSCSPISGHRSVSWYQQTPGQGLQFLFEYFSETQRNKGNFPGRFSGRQFSNSRSEMNVSTLELGDSALYLCASSLGSGGSPTDTQYFGPGTRLTVL.

The V call is TRBV30, the J call TRBJ1-1, with no clear D. The CDR3 spans 15 residues. Trimming left V 2 bases short and J 0 bases short, with 13 bases between. CDR1 GTSNPN and CDR2 SVGIG come from the germline V gene (reference sequence). The CDR3 DNA sequence: TGTGCCTGGAGTTTCGGACGGAGAATGAACACTGAAGCTTTCTTT. Translated: CAWSFGRRMNTEAFF.

The chain is built from TRBV30 and TRBJ1-6, with 8 bases identical to TRBD1. V dropped 1 base and J dropped 16; count of bases not matched to a gene: 9. The CDR3 is 13 amino acids. The germline V gene encodes CDR1 GTSNPN and CDR2 SVGIG (reference sequence). CDR3 region: CAWSAGQGNLLHF. CDR3 DNA sequence: TGTGCCTGGAGTGCCGGACAGGGAAACCTTCTCCACTTT.

This clone was counted many times. Other DNA sequences of this sample code for an identical CDR3. V and J are TRBV28 and TRBJ1-6; 8 bases are a match to TRBD1. The CDR3 contains 13 residues. Germline V gives CDR1 MDHEN, CDR2 SYDVKM. Trimming took 5 bases from V and 10 from J; bases not matched to a gene: 4. The CDR3: CASSETGVSPLHF. In nucleotides, the CDR3 is TGTGCCAGCAGTGAGACAGGGGTCTCACCCCTCCACTTT.

This chain links TRBV30 with TRBJ1-4; 7 bases map to TRBD1. Germline CDR1 reads GTSNPN; CDR2 reads SVGIG (reference sequence). J was trimmed by 7 bases and V by 3 bases; bases with no gene match: 5. The CDR3 runs 13 residues. Here the CDR3 reads CAWSEDRVEKLFF. CDR3 sequence (DNA): TGTGCCTGGAGCGAAGACAGGGTTGAAAAACTGTTTTTT.

The chain is built from TRBV4-1 and TRBJ1-2; 9 bases are a match to TRBD1. Germline-derived CDR1 and CDR2 are MGHRA and YSYEKL. Trimming at V came to 4 bases and at J to 2 bases, leaving 5 bases not matched to a gene. This CDR3 region has 15 residues. The CDR3 coding sequence is TGCGCCAGCAGCCTAGGACAGGGGTTAAACTATGGCTACACCTTC. This codes for CASSLGQGLNYGYTF.

J is TRBJ2-7 and V is TRBV7-2; D is uncertain. Germline V gives CDR1 SGHTA, CDR2 FQGNSA. The V and J ends lost 5 bases and 5 bases respectively, with 10 bases between them. There are 12 residues in the CDR3. CDR3: CASSPDGNEQYF. CDR3 nucleotides: TGTGCCAGCAGCCCGGACGGAAACGAGCAGTACTTC.

This rearrangement joins TRBV25-1 to TRBJ1-2, with D possibly matching TRBD1 (5 bases). Deletions cut 6 bases from V and 7 bases from J, with 21 bases between. Germline V gene sequence: CDR1 MGHDK, CDR2 SYGVNS. The CDR3 runs 15 residues. The CDR3 DNA reads TGTGCCAGCAGCAACCTAAGGGGTATTGCCAGTGGCTACACCTTC. It translates to CASSNLRGIASGYTF.